The clone carrying this T cell receptor (beta chain) was counted ten times or more. Time point meaning: newly diagnosed GD, antithyroid drugs for less than 3 months. Extracted PBMC RNA gave rise to the TCR library. The data stem from a study of regulatory T cells in long-lasting Graves disease. Building the TCR beta libraries relied on iRepertoire HTBI primers, and CDR3 regions underwent Arm-PCR. In the authors' workflow: Samples collectively showed more than 55 TRBV and about 15 TRBJ segments. MiXCR, applied by TCRdb to the multiplex PCR reads, yields one record per CDR3 protein. V and J calls and clone size were set by TCRdb, not the authors. The sample lists around 500,000 distinct CDR3 sequences, less than 15% seen once, with roughly 9.7% in the top ten. The germline CDR1 and CDR2 sequences are KGHDR and SFDVKD. V trimming: 2 bases; J trimming: 2 bases; junction bases outside the gene matches: 5. The CDR3 loop spans 16 amino acids.

The data also belong to a second study, concerning T cells in Graves' hyperthyroidism and ophthalmopathy. That report notes: Newly diagnosed hyperthyroidism, duration under 2 months, in patients aged 18 to 65. The primer set for the first-round RT-PCR of the TCR CDR3 was HTBI.

This sequence originates from a man aged 30-40 years with Graves disease. The starting material was peripheral blood mononuclear cells (PBMCs), obtained at new diagnosis, from a patient treated with antithyroid drugs. The rearrangement uses TRBV24-1 and TRBJ2-5; 9 bases fit TRBD2. The CDR3 here is CATSDSSTSGQETQYF. In nucleotides, the CDR3 is TGTGCCACCAGTGATTCCTCGACTAGCGGACAAGAGACCCAGTACTTC.